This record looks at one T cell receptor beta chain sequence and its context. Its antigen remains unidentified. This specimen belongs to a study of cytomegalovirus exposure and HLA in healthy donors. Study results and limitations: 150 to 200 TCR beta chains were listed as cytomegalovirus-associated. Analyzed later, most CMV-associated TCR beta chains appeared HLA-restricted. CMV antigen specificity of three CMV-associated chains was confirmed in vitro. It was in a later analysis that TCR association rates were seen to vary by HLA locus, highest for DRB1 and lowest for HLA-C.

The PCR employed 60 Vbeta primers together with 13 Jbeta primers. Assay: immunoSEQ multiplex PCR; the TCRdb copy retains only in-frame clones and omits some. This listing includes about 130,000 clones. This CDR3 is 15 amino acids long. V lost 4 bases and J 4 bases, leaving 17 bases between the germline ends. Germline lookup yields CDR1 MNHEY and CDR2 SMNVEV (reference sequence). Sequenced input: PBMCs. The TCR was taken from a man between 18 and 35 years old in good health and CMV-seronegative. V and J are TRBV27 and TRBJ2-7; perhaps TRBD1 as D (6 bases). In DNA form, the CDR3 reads TGTGCCAGCAGTTCGAAGACAGGCGTTGGATACGAGCAGTACTTC. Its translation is CASSSKTGVGYEQYF.